Here is one T cell receptor beta chain with its context. This sample is drawn from a study of blood T cell repertoires in COVID-19. Study as a whole: Samples taken during acute and convalescent COVID-19 were collected in the United States, Italy and Spain. PBMCs, B-cell-depleted T cells, or T cells provided the cDNA or gDNA that made up the material.

V gave up 6 bases and J gave up 0 bases, with 14 bases separating them. Germline loops: CDR1 MRHNA, CDR2 SNTAGT. The CDR3 is made up of 15 amino acids. Per the original methods: Estimated nucleated cell counts came from reference gene primer amplification. Using immunoSEQ multiplex PCR, the repertoire was profiled, and TCRdb retains in-frame clones only, with some absent. D and trimming were read from the DNA, whereas the V and J calls and clone size are those reported in that table. The table has under 200,000 clones, 90% seen once. This receptor was obtained from a man aged 45-65 years with acute or convalescent COVID-19. This chain links TRBV6-4 with TRBJ1-1, with D possibly being TRBD1 (5 bases). Sequenced sample: peripheral blood. Here the CDR3 DNA reads TGTGCCAGCAGGGGGTATGGGGGGATGAACACTGAAGCTTTCTTT. Translation: CASRGYGGMNTEAFF.